This entry describes one T cell receptor (beta chain). The antigen remains unidentified. PCR employed 60 Vbeta and 13 Jbeta primers. In the original analysis: Per a later analysis, the number of unique TCR beta chains was approximately 80 million, of which some 10 million were shared. Clones were read by immunoSEQ multiplex PCR, and TCRdb kept only the in-frame ones, dropping some. That table furnishes V, J and clone size, whereas the DNA furnished D and trimming. The data hold 200,000 to 250,000 clones, with roughly 80% observed a single time. This specimen belongs to a study of cytomegalovirus exposure and HLA in healthy donors. On the study more broadly: For the approximately 400 genotyped donors, approximately 82% fell within the Caucasian-associated ancestry cluster. Whole-study results and caveats: Donor immune exposure was known only as CMV serostatus. Rarity characterized most TCR sequences, yet some public TCRs appeared in many donors.

This CDR3 comprises 14 residues. The germline CDR1 and CDR2 sequences are MNHNS and SASEGT. Trimming stripped 3 bases from V and 1 base from J, with 10 bases between. This clonotype was sampled from a girl between 2 and 10 years old in good health and CMV-seronegative. This rearrangement joins TRBV6-1 to TRBJ2-7; tentatively, D is TRBD1 (6 bases). The specimen sequenced was PBMCs. For the CDR3, the DNA is TGTGCCAGCAGTGAGGGGACACTATCCTACGAGCAGTACTTC. It encodes CASSEGTLSYEQYF.